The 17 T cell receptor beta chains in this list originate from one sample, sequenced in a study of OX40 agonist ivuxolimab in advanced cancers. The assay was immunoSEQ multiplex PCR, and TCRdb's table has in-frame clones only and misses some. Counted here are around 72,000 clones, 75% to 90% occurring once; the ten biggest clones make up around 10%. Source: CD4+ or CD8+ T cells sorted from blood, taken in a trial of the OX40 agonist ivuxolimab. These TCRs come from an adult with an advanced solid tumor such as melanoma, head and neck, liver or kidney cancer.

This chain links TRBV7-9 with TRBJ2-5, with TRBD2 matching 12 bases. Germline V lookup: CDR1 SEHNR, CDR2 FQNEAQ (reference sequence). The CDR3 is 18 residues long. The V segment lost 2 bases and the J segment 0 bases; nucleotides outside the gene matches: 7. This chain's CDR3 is CASSLRTSGAPYQETQYF. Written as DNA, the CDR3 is TGTGCCAGCAGCTTAAGGACTAGCGGGGCTCCGTACCAAGAGACCCAGTACTTC. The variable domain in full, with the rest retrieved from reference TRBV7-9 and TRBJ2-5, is DTGVSQNPRHKITKRGQNVTFRCDPISEHNRLYWYRQTLGQGPEFLTYFQNEAQLEKSRLLSDRFSAERPKGSFSTLEIQRTEQGDSAMYLCASSLRTSGAPYQETQYFGPGTRLLVL.

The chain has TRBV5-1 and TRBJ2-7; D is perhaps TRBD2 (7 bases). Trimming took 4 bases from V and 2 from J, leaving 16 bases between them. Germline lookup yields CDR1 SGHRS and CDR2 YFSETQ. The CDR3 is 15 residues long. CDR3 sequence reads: CASSPTGGAAYEQYF. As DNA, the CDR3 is TGCGCCAGCAGCCCCACTGGGGGGGCAGCCTACGAGCAGTACTTC.

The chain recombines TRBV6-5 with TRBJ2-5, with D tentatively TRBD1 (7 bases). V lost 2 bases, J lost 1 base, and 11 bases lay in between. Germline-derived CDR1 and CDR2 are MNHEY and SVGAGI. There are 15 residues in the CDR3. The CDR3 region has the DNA TGTGCCAGCAGTTACGCGGGGACAGCCCAAGAGACCCAGTACTTC. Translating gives CASSYAGTAQETQYF.

The CDR3 protein is CASSQGAAGANVLTF. The CDR3 bases are TGTGCCAGTTCCCAGGGGGCGGCTGGGGCCAACGTCCTGACTTTC. The rearrangement joins TRBV7-9 to TRBJ2-6, with 8 bases aligning to TRBD1. Germline loops: CDR1 SEHNR, CDR2 FQNEAQ (reference sequence). Trimming cost V 9 bases and J 2 bases; bases outside gene matches: 6. This CDR3 spans 15 amino acids. Full variable domain (rest looked up from reference TRBV7-9 and TRBJ2-6): DTGVSQNPRHKITKRGQNVTFRCDPISEHNRLYWYRQTLGQGPEFLTYFQNEAQLEKSRLLSDRFSAERPKGSFSTLEIQRTEQGDSAMYLCASSQGAAGANVLTFGAGSRLTVL.

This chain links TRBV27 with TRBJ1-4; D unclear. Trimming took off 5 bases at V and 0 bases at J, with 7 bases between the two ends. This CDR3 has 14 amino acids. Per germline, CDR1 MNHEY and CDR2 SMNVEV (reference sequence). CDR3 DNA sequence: TGTGCCAGCAGTCCCTTTGCAACTAATGAAAAACTGTTTTTT. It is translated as CASSPFATNEKLFF.

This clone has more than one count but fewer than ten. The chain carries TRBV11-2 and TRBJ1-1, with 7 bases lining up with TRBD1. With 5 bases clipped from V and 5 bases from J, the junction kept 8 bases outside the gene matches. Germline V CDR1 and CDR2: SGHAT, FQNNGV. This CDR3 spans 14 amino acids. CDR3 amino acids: CASSARGAQTEAFF. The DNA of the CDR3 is TGTGCCAGCAGCGCCAGGGGGGCGCAGACTGAAGCTTTCTTT.

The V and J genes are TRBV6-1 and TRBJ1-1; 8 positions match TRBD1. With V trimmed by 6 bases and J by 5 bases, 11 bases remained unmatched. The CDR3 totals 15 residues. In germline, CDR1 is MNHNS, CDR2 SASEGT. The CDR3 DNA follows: TGTGCCAGCAGCGCGATTGCGACAGGGGTAACTGAAGCTTTCTTT. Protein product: CASSAIATGVTEAFF.

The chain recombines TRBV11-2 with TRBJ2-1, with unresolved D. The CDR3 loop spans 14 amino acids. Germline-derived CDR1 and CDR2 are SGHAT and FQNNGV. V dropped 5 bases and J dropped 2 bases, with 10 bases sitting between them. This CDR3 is CASSQLGPYNEQFF. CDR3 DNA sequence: TGTGCCAGCAGCCAGTTAGGGCCCTACAATGAGCAGTTCTTC.

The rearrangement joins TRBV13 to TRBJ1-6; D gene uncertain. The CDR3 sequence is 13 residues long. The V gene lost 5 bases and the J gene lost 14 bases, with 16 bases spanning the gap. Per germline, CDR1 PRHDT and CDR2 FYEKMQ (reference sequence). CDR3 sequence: CASSPTPLGTLHF. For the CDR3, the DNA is TGTGCCAGCAGCCCCACCCCTTTGGGAACCCTCCACTTT.

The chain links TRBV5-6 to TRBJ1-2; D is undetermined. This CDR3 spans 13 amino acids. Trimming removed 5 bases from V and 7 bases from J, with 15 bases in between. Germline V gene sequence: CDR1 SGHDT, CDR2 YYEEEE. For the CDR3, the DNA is TGTGCCAGCAGTCTCGGGCAGGACTTTGGCTACACCTTC. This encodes CASSLGQDFGYTF.

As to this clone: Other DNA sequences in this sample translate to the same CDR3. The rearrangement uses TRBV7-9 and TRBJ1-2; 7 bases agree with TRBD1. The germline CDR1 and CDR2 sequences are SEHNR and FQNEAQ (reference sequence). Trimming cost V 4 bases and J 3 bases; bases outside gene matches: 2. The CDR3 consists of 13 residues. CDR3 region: CASSSGQDYGYTF. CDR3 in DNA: TGTGCCAGCAGCTCCGGACAGGACTATGGCTACACCTTC.

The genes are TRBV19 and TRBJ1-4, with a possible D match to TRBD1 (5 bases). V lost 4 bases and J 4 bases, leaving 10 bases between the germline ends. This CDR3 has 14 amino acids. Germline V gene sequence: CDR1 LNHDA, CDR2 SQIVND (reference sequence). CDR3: CASSNTGLNEKLFF. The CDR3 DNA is TGTGCCAGTAGTAACACAGGCCTTAATGAAAAACTGTTTTTT. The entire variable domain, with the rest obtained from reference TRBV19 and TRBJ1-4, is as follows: DGGITQSPKYLFRKEGQNVTLSCEQNLNHDAMYWYRQDPGQGLRLIYYSQIVNDFQKGDIAEGYSVSREKKESFPLTVTSAQKNPTAFYLCASSNTGLNEKLFFGSGTQLSVL.

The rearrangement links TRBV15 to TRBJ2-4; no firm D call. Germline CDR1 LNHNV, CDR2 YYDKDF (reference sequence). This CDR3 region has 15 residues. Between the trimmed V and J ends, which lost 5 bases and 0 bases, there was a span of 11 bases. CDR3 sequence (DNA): TGTGCCACCAGCCCCGCAGACGTAGCCAAAAACATTCAGTACTTC. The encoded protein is CATSPADVAKNIQYF.

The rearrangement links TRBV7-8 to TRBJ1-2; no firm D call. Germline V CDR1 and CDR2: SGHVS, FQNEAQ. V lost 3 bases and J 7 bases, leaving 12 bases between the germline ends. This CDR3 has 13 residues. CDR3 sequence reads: CASSFRNGCGYTF. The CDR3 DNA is TGTGCCAGCAGCTTTAGAAACGGGTGTGGCTACACCTTC.

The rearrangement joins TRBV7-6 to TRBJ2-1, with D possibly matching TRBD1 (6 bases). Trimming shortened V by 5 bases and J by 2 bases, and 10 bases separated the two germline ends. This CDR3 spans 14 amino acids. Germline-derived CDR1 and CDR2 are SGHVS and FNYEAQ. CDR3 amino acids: CASSERTAYNEQFF. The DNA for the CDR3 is TGTGCCAGCAGCGAACGGACAGCCTACAATGAGCAGTTCTTC.

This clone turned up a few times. CDR3 in DNA: TGTGCCAGCAGTTCTTATGGGCGGGACGAAAAACTGTTTTTT. Translation gives CASSSYGRDEKLFF. The chain is built from TRBV28 and TRBJ1-4; TRBD1 might be the D (5 bases). The CDR3 length is 14 residues. V shed 4 bases and J shed 8 bases, with 14 bases lying between them. Germline CDR1 is MDHEN and CDR2 is SYDVKM.

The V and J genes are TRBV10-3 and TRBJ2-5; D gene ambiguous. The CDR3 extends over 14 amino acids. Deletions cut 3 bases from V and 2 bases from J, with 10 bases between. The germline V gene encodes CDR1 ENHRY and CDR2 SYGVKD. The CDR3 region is CAISDGGLQETQYF. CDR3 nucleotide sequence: TGTGCCATCAGTGACGGCGGCCTACAAGAGACCCAGTACTTC.